The 18 T cell receptor beta chains listed next were all sequenced from one sample in a study of regulatory T cells in long-lasting Graves disease. Arm-PCR of CDR3 regions and iRepertoire HTBI primers were used to build TCR beta libraries. TCRdb itself ran the multiplex PCR reads through MiXCR, one entry per CDR3 protein. The sample holds more than 650,000 distinct CDR3 sequences; 30% are singletons and the top ten take about 42%. Time point given: persistent/refractory GD, antithyroid drugs over 5 years with positive TRAb. From RNA extracted from PBMCs, the TCR library was made. The sequencing here drew on peripheral blood mononuclear cells (PBMCs), taken when the disease was refractory, from a patient treated with antithyroid drugs. Receptor source: a female donor with Graves disease.

The chain carries TRBV7-2 and TRBJ2-1; 7 nucleotides match TRBD2. Germline assignment: CDR1 SGHTA and CDR2 FQGNSA. The length of the CDR3 is 16 residues. V lost 6 bases, J lost 2 bases, and 10 bases stayed unmatched. The CDR3 DNA follows: TGTGCCAGCAGACCCCGCGGGAGTGGCGCCTACAATGAGCAGTTCTTC. Translating it yields CASRPRGSGAYNEQFF.

There are many counts of this clonotype. This chain connects TRBV28 to TRBJ2-7; unclear D gene. The CDR3 spans 13 residues. V lost 3 bases and J lost 5, with 11 bases in between. Germline CDR1 MDHEN, CDR2 SYDVKM. CDR3 nucleotide sequence: TGTGCCAGCAGTTTGTTAGGGCGAAACGAGCAGTACTTC. This sequence encodes CASSLLGRNEQYF.

In this sample, this clonotype turned up many times. The chain combines TRBV12-3 or TRBV12-4 with TRBJ2-7; 8 nucleotides align to TRBD1. The CDR3 is 15 residues long. The ends lost 5 bases at V and 4 bases at J; junction bases unmatched: 10. The CDR3 region is CASSLSDREYYEQYF. The CDR3 DNA sequence: TGTGCCAGCAGTCTATCGGACAGGGAATATTACGAGCAGTACTTC.

This clonotype has more than one count but fewer than ten. V and J are TRBV29-1 and TRBJ2-2; D unclear. The germline CDR1 and CDR2 sequences are SQVTM and ANQGSEA. The CDR3 runs 12 residues. V shed 4 bases and J shed 4 bases, with 7 bases lying between them. The CDR3 DNA follows: TGCAGCGTTGCGAAGGTCACCGGGGAGCTGTTTTTT. Translation gives CSVAKVTGELFF.

J is TRBJ1-1 and V is TRBV4-1, with D maybe TRBD1 (5 bases). CDR3 length: 14 residues. The ends were cut back, 6 bases at V and 2 bases at J, with 13 bases in the middle. Germline V gene sequence: CDR1 MGHRA, CDR2 YSYEKL. CDR3: CASSWGRPNTEAFF. The CDR3 nucleotides are TGCGCCAGCAGTTGGGGCAGACCTAACACTGAAGCTTTCTTT.

The genes are TRBV7-3 and TRBJ1-1, with 7 bases identical to TRBD1. Germline CDR1 reads SGHTA; CDR2 reads FQGTGA. The CDR3 is made up of 13 amino acids. V dropped 2 bases and J dropped 9; count of bases not matched to a gene: 6. CDR3 amino acids: CASSLSPDRKAFF. CDR3 in DNA: TGTGCCAGCAGCTTATCCCCGGACAGGAAAGCTTTCTTT.

J is TRBJ1-2 and V is TRBV10-2; D gene uncertain. The V and J ends lost 7 bases and 10 bases respectively, with 19 bases between them. CDR1 and CDR2 (germline): WSHSY, SAAADI. This CDR3 is built from 13 residues. CDR3: CASTPGPGFVYTF. The CDR3, as DNA: TGCGCCAGCACTCCCGGGCCCGGGTTTGTCTACACCTTC.

The genes are TRBV6-2 or TRBV6-3 and TRBJ1-4; D is ambiguous. The CDR3 consists of 12 residues. V was clipped by 7 bases and J by 11 bases, with 14 bases between them. The germline gives CDR1 MNHEY, CDR2 SVGEGT. CDR3: CASTNGLRKLFF. The CDR3 DNA sequence: TGTGCCAGCACGAACGGTCTGAGGAAACTGTTTTTT.

The chain employs TRBV9 and TRBJ1-1; TRBD1 is a possible D gene (6 bases). V gave up 3 bases and J gave up 0 bases, with 12 bases separating them. Germline CDR1 reads SGDLS; CDR2 reads YYNGEE. CDR3 size: 15 residues. The CDR3 protein is CASSEVGTMNTEAFF. CDR3 DNA: TGTGCCAGCAGCGAGGTTGGGACAATGAACACTGAAGCTTTCTTT.

The chain combines TRBV12-3 or TRBV12-4 with TRBJ1-2; D remains unclear. V was cut by 8 bases and J by 4 bases, with 17 bases left in between. The CDR3 totals 14 residues. The CDR3 bases are TGTGCCAGCGGACTCTTCGGAGGCGGCTATGGCTACACCTTC. Its protein is CASGLFGGGYGYTF.

This clonotype was detected ten times or more. This chain uses TRBV12-3 or TRBV12-4 with TRBJ1-4, with TRBD1 matching over 10 bases. V gave up 3 bases and J gave up 8 bases; unmatched junction bases: 6. The CDR3 contains 15 residues. The CDR3, as DNA: TGTGCCAGCAGTTTTACCGGGACAGGGGTGGAAAAACTGTTTTTT. The encoded protein is CASSFTGTGVEKLFF.

This chain's CDR3 is CASSLDGTGANVLTF. Written as DNA, the CDR3 is TGTGCCAGCAGTTTGGATGGAACTGGGGCCAACGTCCTGACTTTC. The V gene is TRBV12-3 or TRBV12-4, the J gene TRBJ2-6, with unresolved D. Trimming removed 3 bases at V and 2 bases at J, with 8 bases between. The CDR3 is 15 residues long.

This clonotype was seen repeatedly, ten times or more. The chain recombines TRBV2 with TRBJ1-1; D may be TRBD1 (6 bases). The CDR3 sequence is 12 residues long. From germline, CDR1 is SNHLY and CDR2 FYNNEI. Trimming cost V 7 bases and J 5 bases, with 11 bases left between them. The CDR3 bases are TGTGCCAGCAACCGAGGGGGTACTGAAGCTTTCTTT. This codes for CASNRGGTEAFF.

This clonotype occurred many times. This sequence joins TRBV2 and TRBJ2-7, with 12 bases matching TRBD1. CDR3 length: 13 amino acids. From germline, CDR1 is SNHLY and CDR2 FYNNEI. V shed 6 bases and J 7 bases; nucleotides not matched to a gene: 4. DNA for the CDR3: TGTGCCAGCAGGGGACAGGGGGCGGATGAGCAGTACTTC. Protein: CASRGQGADEQYF.

This clonotype was observed many times. The chain is built from TRBV28 and TRBJ1-2, with D uncertain. The germline V gene has CDR1 MDHEN and CDR2 SYDVKM. The CDR3 spans 11 residues. V was pared by 5 bases and J by 6 bases, with 7 bases between. CDR3 protein: CASSRADGYTF. In DNA, the CDR3 is TGTGCCAGCAGTCGGGCGGATGGCTACACCTTC.

This clonotype turned up a few times. The gene calls are TRBV11-2 and TRBJ2-4; TRBD2 matches 13 bases. There are 18 residues in the CDR3. Germline V gene data show CDR1 as SGHAT and CDR2 as FQNNGV. Unmatched junction bases numbered 5, after V lost 3 bases and J lost 0 bases. In DNA form, the CDR3 reads TGTGCCAGCAGCTTGGGGACTAGCGGGACAGTAGCCAAAAACATTCAGTACTTC. This encodes CASSLGTSGTVAKNIQYF.

Remarks on this clonotype: Given the absence of the conserved phenylalanine or tryptophan at the CDR3 end, a read error is likely. V is TRBV3-1 and J is TRBJ2-2; 7 bases line up with TRBD2. The CDR3 is made up of 16 amino acids. The V gene end was trimmed by 3 bases and the J gene end by 4 bases; junction bases not matched to a gene: 8. Germline CDR1 is LGHDT and CDR2 is YNNKEL (reference sequence). The CDR3 protein is CASSHHPGGGTGELFS. In nucleotides, the CDR3 is TGTGCCAGCAGCCATCACCCGGGAGGAGGCACCGGGGAGCTGTTTTCT.

This clonotype was observed a few times. The chain couples TRBV29-1 to TRBJ1-1, with unresolved D. V was pared by 3 bases and J by 11 bases, with 4 bases between. CDR3 length: 8 residues. Looked up from germline, CDR1 is SQVTM and CDR2 is ANQGSEA. The CDR3 loop reads CSVDYAFF. CDR3 DNA sequence: TGCAGCGTTGATTATGCTTTCTTT. Full variable domain (remainder filled in from reference TRBV29-1 and TRBJ1-1): SAVISQKPSRDICQRGTSLTIQCQVDSQVTMMFWYRQQPGQSLTLIATANQGSEATYESGFVIDKFPISRPNLTFSTLTVSNMSPEDSSIYLCSVDYAFFGQGTRLTVV.